These 26 T cell receptor beta chains came from one sample sequenced in a study of cytomegalovirus exposure and HLA in healthy donors. PCR employed 60 Vbeta and 13 Jbeta primers. Sequenced by immunoSEQ multiplex PCR; TCRdb stores in-frame clones only, minus some. The sample lists 120,000 or so clones; about 76% were seen once. The specimen sequenced was PBMCs. All receptors derive from a man between 60 and 75 years old in good health and CMV-seropositive.

This clone was seen a handful of times. The rearrangement uses TRBV14 and TRBJ1-1, with D uncertain. Germline V gives CDR1 SGHDN, CDR2 FVKESK. Trimming took off 3 bases at V and 4 bases at J, with 9 bases between the two ends. The CDR3 is made up of 13 amino acids. The DNA for the CDR3 is TGTGCCAGCAGCCAGGGCTTGGGCACTGAAGCTTTCTTT. It yields the protein CASSQGLGTEAFF. The variable domain in full, completed from reference TRBV14 and TRBJ1-1, reads EAGVTQFPSHSVIEKGQTVTLRCDPISGHDNLYWYRRVMGKEIKFLLHFVKESKQDESGMPNNRFLAERTGGTYSTLKVQPAELEDSGVYFCASSQGLGTEAFFGQGTRLTVV.

This chain uses TRBV5-1 with TRBJ1-2; possibly TRBD1 for D (5 bases). V dropped 4 bases and J dropped 2 bases, with 15 bases sitting between them. Germline CDR1 SGHRS, CDR2 YFSETQ. The CDR3 consists of 15 residues. The CDR3 reads CASSGSGGINYGYTF. The CDR3 nucleotides are TGCGCCAGCAGCGGAAGCGGGGGTATAAACTATGGCTACACCTTC.

The V gene is TRBV28, the J gene TRBJ1-1; no definite D call. Germline CDR1 reads MDHEN; CDR2 reads SYDVKM. V lost 3 bases and J 0 bases, leaving 2 bases between the germline ends. This CDR3 is built from 12 residues. The CDR3 DNA reads TGTGCCAGCAGTTTCATGAACACTGAAGCTTTCTTT. Translated: CASSFMNTEAFF.

The V call is TRBV19, the J call TRBJ2-7; possibly TRBD2 for D (5 bases). The CDR3 extends over 15 amino acids. Trimming removed 1 base from V and 6 bases from J, with 16 bases in between. Germline values: CDR1 LNHDA, CDR2 SQIVND (reference sequence). In DNA, the CDR3 is TGTGCCAGTAGTATAGTTCCCCAAGTCGGGGTCGAGCAGTACTTC. It specifies CASSIVPQVGVEQYF. The full variable domain, rest sourced from reference TRBV19 and TRBJ2-7, is DGGITQSPKYLFRKEGQNVTLSCEQNLNHDAMYWYRQDPGQGLRLIYYSQIVNDFQKGDIAEGYSVSREKKESFPLTVTSAQKNPTAFYLCASSIVPQVGVEQYFGPGTRLTVT.

This clone was detected only a few times. The chain is built from TRBV6-1 and TRBJ1-5, with D hard to call. Germline CDR1 is MNHNS and CDR2 is SASEGT. V lost 9 bases, J lost 1 base, and 10 bases lay in between. The CDR3 totals 13 residues. CDR3 coding DNA: TGTGCCAGAAGTCGACAAAGCAATCAGCCCCAGCATTTT. This sequence encodes CARSRQSNQPQHF.

The table lists this clone with a few counts. The genes are TRBV7-9 and TRBJ1-1; 7 bases line up with TRBD1. The germline gives CDR1 SEHNR, CDR2 FQNEAQ (reference sequence). V was clipped by 6 bases and J by 3 bases; unmatched bases: 4. This CDR3 region has 13 residues. In nucleotides, the CDR3 is TGTGCCAGCAGTCACGACAGGGACACTGAAGCTTTCTTT. The encoded protein is CASSHDRDTEAFF.

This rearrangement joins TRBV27 to TRBJ2-2; D is possibly TRBD2 (6 bases). CDR1 is MNHEY and CDR2 is SMNVEV in the germline V gene (reference sequence). V lost 3 bases, J lost 3 bases, and 8 bases lay in between. The CDR3 is made up of 14 amino acids. CDR3 nucleotide sequence: TGTGCCAGCAGTTTTCGGGAGTACACCGGGGAGCTGTTTTTT. It codes for CASSFREYTGELFF.

The chain carries TRBV2 and TRBJ2-7; the match to TRBD2 covers 10 bases. The trim removed 7 bases at V and 7 bases at J, leaving 13 bases unmatched. Looked up from germline, CDR1 is SNHLY and CDR2 is FYNNEI. This CDR3 region has 15 residues. CDR3 loop: CASKQTSGRGLEQYF. The CDR3 bases are TGTGCCAGCAAACAGACTAGCGGGCGAGGATTGGAGCAGTACTTC.

The V and J genes are TRBV30 and TRBJ2-7; 7 nucleotides agree with TRBD2. The CDR3 extends over 10 amino acids. V was pared by 5 bases and J by 13 bases, with 8 bases of the junction left unmatched. Germline CDR1 and CDR2: GTSNPN and SVGIG (reference sequence). The CDR3: CAWAKRDLYF. The CDR3 DNA reads as TGTGCCTGGGCGAAGCGGGACTTATACTTC. Full variable domain (outside the CDR3, taken from reference TRBV30 and TRBJ2-7): SQTIHQWPATLVQPVGSPLSLECTVEGTSNPNLYWYRQAAGRGLQLLFYSVGIGQISSEVPQNLSASRPQDRQFILSSKKLLLSDSGFYLCAWAKRDLYFGPGTRLTVT.

This clone occurred a few times. The chain recombines TRBV5-4 with TRBJ1-1, with 7 bases that match TRBD1. Trimming at V came to 4 bases and at J to 3 bases, leaving 3 bases not matched to a gene. The CDR3 consists of 13 residues. The germline CDR1 and CDR2 sequences are SGHNT and YYREEE (reference sequence). The chain's CDR3 is CASSPQGDTEAFF. The CDR3 DNA sequence: TGTGCCAGCAGCCCGCAGGGGGACACTGAAGCTTTCTTT.

This chain joins TRBV11-2 and TRBJ2-3, with D possibly TRBD2 on 6 matching bases. CDR3 size: 15 residues. Trimming took off 5 bases at V and 4 bases at J, with 16 bases between the two ends. Germline loops: CDR1 SGHAT, CDR2 FQNNGV. CDR3 sequence reads: CASSQAGALPDTQYF. CDR3 DNA: TGTGCCAGCAGCCAAGCGGGCGCCCTCCCAGATACGCAGTATTTT.

The V call is TRBV2, the J call TRBJ2-5; D is perhaps TRBD1 (5 bases). The V gene's germline CDR1 is SNHLY and CDR2 FYNNEI. This CDR3 comprises 13 residues. The V and J ends lost 5 bases and 5 bases respectively, with 12 bases between them. The CDR3 nucleotides are TGTGCCAGCAGTTTGGGGCGCCTGGAGACCCAGTACTTC. It yields the protein CASSLGRLETQYF.

This clone appeared a single time. The chain employs TRBV30 and TRBJ1-2; D gene uncertain. The germline V and J ends were trimmed by 0 bases and 4 bases, with 12 bases remaining between them. Germline-derived CDR1 and CDR2 are GTSNPN and SVGIG (reference sequence). The CDR3 contains 14 residues. CDR3: CAWSVGGKGYGYTF. As DNA, the CDR3 is TGTGCCTGGAGTGTAGGAGGGAAGGGCTATGGCTACACCTTC.

The chain combines TRBV2 with TRBJ2-7, with TRBD1 matching over 11 bases. This CDR3 spans 13 amino acids. With V trimmed by 9 bases and J by 1 base, 2 bases remained unmatched. Germline loops: CDR1 SNHLY, CDR2 FYNNEI. The CDR3 coding sequence is TGTGCCAGTGGGACAGGGGGATCCTACGAGCAGTACTTC. Protein: CASGTGGSYEQYF.

J is TRBJ2-7 and V is TRBV19; D not resolved. In germline, CDR1 is LNHDA, CDR2 SQIVND (reference sequence). The CDR3 runs to 14 residues. Deletions cut 3 bases from V and 1 base from J, with 10 bases between. CDR3: CASSIQEQSYEQYF. As DNA, the CDR3 is TGTGCCAGTAGTATTCAGGAACAGTCCTACGAGCAGTACTTC.

This chain joins TRBV7-9 and TRBJ1-2, with D uncertain. The CDR3 sequence is 12 residues long. V was trimmed by 5 bases and J by 7 bases, leaving 11 bases between them. Germline values: CDR1 SEHNR, CDR2 FQNEAQ (reference sequence). Here the CDR3 DNA reads TGTGCCAGCAGCCCGTCGGTAGTTGGCTACACCTTC. This sequence encodes CASSPSVVGYTF.

J is TRBJ2-5 and V is TRBV9; tentative D call: TRBD1 (5 bases). V dropped 0 bases and J dropped 9 bases, with 15 bases sitting between them. The CDR3 covers 14 residues. Per the germline V gene, CDR1 is SGDLS and CDR2 is YYNGEE. The CDR3 DNA is TGTGCCAGCAGCGTAGGGGGCAGCGCAGTGGCCCAGTACTTC. It translates to CASSVGGSAVAQYF.

This chain joins TRBV2 and TRBJ1-3; a weak D match, TRBD1 (5 bases). V was cut by 6 bases and J by 1 base, with 13 bases left in between. Germline V gene sequence: CDR1 SNHLY, CDR2 FYNNEI. CDR3 size: 15 residues. The CDR3 loop is CASRWNRQSGNTIYF. DNA of the CDR3: TGTGCCAGCAGGTGGAACAGGCAGTCTGGAAACACCATATATTTT.

The rearrangement uses TRBV15 and TRBJ2-5; TRBD2 agrees at 10 bases. The J call may be incorrect, as the DNA end agrees better with TRBJ2-7. Germline values: CDR1 LNHNV, CDR2 YYDKDF (reference sequence). The CDR3 loop spans 18 amino acids. CDR3 sequence reads: CATSRDLSASGSWYEQYF. The CDR3 bases are TGTGCCACCAGCAGAGATCTATCGGCTAGCGGGAGTTGGTACGAGCAGTACTTC.

This chain links TRBV29-1 with TRBJ1-2; 8 bases agree with TRBD1. The CDR3 contains 13 residues. The ends lost 6 bases at V and 2 bases at J; junction bases unmatched: 5. Germline lookup yields CDR1 SQVTM and CDR2 ANQGSEA. The CDR3 region is CSVTGQGNYGYTF. CDR3 DNA sequence: TGCAGCGTCACTGGACAGGGCAACTATGGCTACACCTTC.

The rearrangement links TRBV18 to TRBJ1-2; weak D call: TRBD1 (6 bases). Trimming took 3 bases from V and 0 from J, leaving 14 bases between them. Germline V lookup: CDR1 KGHSH, CDR2 LQKENI. This CDR3 has 16 residues. CDR3 DNA: TGTGCCAGCTCACCCAGACAGGCGAAGGCTAACTATGGCTACACCTTC. It yields the protein CASSPRQAKANYGYTF. Drawing the rest from reference TRBV18 and TRBJ1-2, the complete variable domain is NAGVMQNPRHLVRRRGQEARLRCSPMKGHSHVYWYRQLPEEGLKFMVYLQKENIIDESGMPKERFSAEFPKEGPSILRIQQVVRGDSAAYFCASSPRQAKANYGYTFGSGTRLTVV.

The CDR3: CASSLRTTQETQYF. CDR3 sequence (DNA): TGTGCCAGCAGTTTACGGACAACCCAAGAGACCCAGTACTTC. This sequence joins TRBV28 and TRBJ2-5; weak D call: TRBD1 (5 bases). The CDR3 length is 14 residues. CDR1 is MDHEN, CDR2 SYDVKM, per germline. The V and J ends lost 2 bases and 1 base respectively, with 8 bases between them.

This clone has just a few counts. This chain links TRBV7-3 with TRBJ2-7; tentatively, D is TRBD1 (6 bases). The CDR3 contains 14 residues. Per the germline V gene, CDR1 is SGHTA and CDR2 is FQGTGA. V lost 3 bases and J 4 bases, leaving 13 bases between the germline ends. The chain's CDR3 is CASSLAQGPYEQYF. The DNA of the CDR3 is TGTGCCAGCAGCTTGGCACAGGGCCCATACGAGCAGTACTTC.

V usage is TRBV7-3 and J usage is TRBJ2-2; the D gene is possibly TRBD2 (6 bases). This CDR3 has 15 residues. V dropped 5 bases and J dropped 1 base, with 11 bases sitting between them. CDR1 and CDR2 from the germline V gene are SGHTA and FQGTGA. CDR3 amino acids: CASSPWGVNTGELFF. In nucleotides, the CDR3 is TGTGCCAGCAGCCCCTGGGGGGTGAACACCGGGGAGCTGTTTTTT.

J is TRBJ2-1 and V is TRBV9; D not resolved. CDR1 is SGDLS and CDR2 is YYNGEE in the germline V gene. V was trimmed by 3 bases and J by 4 bases, leaving 14 bases between them. This CDR3 comprises 15 residues. The DNA of the CDR3 is TGTGCCAGCAGCGACGCCGGTGACATGTACAATGAGCAGTTCTTC. Protein: CASSDAGDMYNEQFF.

V gene TRBV9 combines with J gene TRBJ2-7; 8 nucleotides align to TRBD2. This CDR3 region has 16 residues. Germline CDR1 SGDLS, CDR2 YYNGEE. J lost 1 base, V lost 0 bases, and 6 bases had no gene match. DNA for the CDR3: TGTGCCAGCAGCGTAGGCGGCGGGGGGCTTTCCTACGAGCAGTACTTC. Translation: CASSVGGGGLSYEQYF.